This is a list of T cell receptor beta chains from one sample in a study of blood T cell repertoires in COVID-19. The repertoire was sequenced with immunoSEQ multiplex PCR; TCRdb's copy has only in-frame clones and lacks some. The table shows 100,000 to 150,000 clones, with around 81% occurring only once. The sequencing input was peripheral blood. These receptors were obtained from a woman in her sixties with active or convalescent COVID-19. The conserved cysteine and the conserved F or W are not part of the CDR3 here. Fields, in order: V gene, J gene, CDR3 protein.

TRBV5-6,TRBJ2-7,ASSLPGTGTYEQY
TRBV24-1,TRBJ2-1,ATSDQLAGEYNEQF
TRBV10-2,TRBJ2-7,ASSERAGGSDEQY
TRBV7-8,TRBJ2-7,ASSWDRGPYEQY
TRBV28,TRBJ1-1,ASSPSGQGVTEAF
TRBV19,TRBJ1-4,ASSNPGQAGEKLF
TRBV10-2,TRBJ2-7,ASSAITPARAGGSYEQY
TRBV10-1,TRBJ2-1,AKISGRESSYNEQF
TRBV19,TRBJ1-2,ASSMTGGNYGYT
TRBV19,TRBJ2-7,ASSIQGGLSSYEQY
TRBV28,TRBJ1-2,ASSPGQGALGYT
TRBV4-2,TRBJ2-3,ASSQNPSGRVTDTQY
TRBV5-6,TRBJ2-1,ASSEPGQDYYNEQF
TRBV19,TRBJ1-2,ASSSRLRSGYT
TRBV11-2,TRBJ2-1,ASSLGQGSYNEQF
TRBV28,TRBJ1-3,ASSENGGNTIY
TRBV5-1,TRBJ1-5,ASSLEGSQPQH
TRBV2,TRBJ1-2,ASSDLSYGYT
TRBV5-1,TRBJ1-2,ASSLAATAQGGYT
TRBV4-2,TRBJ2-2,ASSQGSSGDTGELF
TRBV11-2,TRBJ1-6,ASSAEYSPLH
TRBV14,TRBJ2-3,ASSPMPGTAQY
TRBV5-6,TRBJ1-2,ASSLQGTGVRYGYT
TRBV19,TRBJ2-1,ASSRLAGDVNEQF
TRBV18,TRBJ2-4,ASSPPSLAGNKNIQY
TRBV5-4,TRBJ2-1,ASSTGGGYNEQF
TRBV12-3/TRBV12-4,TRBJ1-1,ASSLRDSGLAF
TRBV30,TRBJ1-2,ALTGTGEDYGYT
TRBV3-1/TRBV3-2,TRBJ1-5,ASSQDDRGFQH
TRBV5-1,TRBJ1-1,ASRGGTEAF
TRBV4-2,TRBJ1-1,ASSPSRQGGRSEAF
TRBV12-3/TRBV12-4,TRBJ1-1,ASSFDRGEAF
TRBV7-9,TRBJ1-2,ASSLALDRDYGYT
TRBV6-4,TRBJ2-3,ASSEQGALADTQY
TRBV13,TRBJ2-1,ASSPGTARSYNEQF
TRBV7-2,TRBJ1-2,ASSLSTTGDGYT
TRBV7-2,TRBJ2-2,ASSLSPTRNTGELF
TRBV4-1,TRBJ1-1,ASSPSLTGVEAF
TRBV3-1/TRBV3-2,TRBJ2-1,ASSQEGSLAGLGDEQF
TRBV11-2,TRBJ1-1,ASSRAGGYTEAF
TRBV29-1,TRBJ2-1,SVDGGRAFLYNEQF
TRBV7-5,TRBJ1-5,ARSPWTGRQPQH
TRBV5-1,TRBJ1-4,ASRAGTGGAGEKLF
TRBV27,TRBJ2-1,ASSPPASVAYNEQF
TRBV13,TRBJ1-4,ASSFFTPGQRLRSEKLF
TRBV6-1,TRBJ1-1,ASSERGGGTEAF
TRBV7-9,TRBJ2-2,ASRRQSNTGELF
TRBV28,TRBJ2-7,ASSENPTGYGSGQY
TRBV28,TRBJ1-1,ASSYADRGTEAF
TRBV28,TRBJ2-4,ASRTSGQGEDIQY